This is a list of T cell receptor beta chains from one sample in a study of radiation and T cells in renal cell carcinoma. Some clones are missing from TCRdb's copy, which holds only in-frame ones; the method was immunoSEQ multiplex PCR. The profile shows 130,000 or so clones, roughly 88% of them singletons. Sequencing was performed on blood, taken from a patient whose treatment included radiotherapy and nephrectomy. The receptors here all came from a woman aged 50 to 65 with renal cell carcinoma. Each CDR3 is given with its conserved first and last residue. The order of the fields is J gene, D gene, V gene, clone size, CDR3 protein, CDR3 DNA. A D gene is named only where the DNA matches it firmly. Only part of the rows carry a size: once, few, many, or a class if the clone is expanded.

>TRBJ2-7|-|TRBV19|-
CASQGQGFNEQYF
TGTGCCAGTCAGGGGCAGGGGTTCAACGAGCAGTACTTC
>TRBJ1-4|-|TRBV5-3|once
CARVEVGTPVATNEKLFF
TGTGCCAGAGTAGAAGTCGGGACACCTGTTGCAACTAATGAAAAACTGTTTTTT
>TRBJ2-2|TRBD2|TRBV4-2|-
CASSRSLAGGSNTGELFF
TGTGCCAGCAGCCGATCTCTAGCGGGGGGCTCGAACACCGGGGAGCTGTTTTTT
>TRBJ2-4|-|TRBV2|few
CASRRGQTAKNIQYF
TGTGCCAGCAGGCGGGGACAGACGGCCAAAAACATTCAGTACTTC
>TRBJ1-5|-|TRBV2|few
CASSLGQRGQPQHF
TGTGCCAGCAGCCTGGGTCAACGGGGTCAGCCCCAGCATTTT
>TRBJ2-2|-|TRBV11-3|-
CASSRGGAGELFF
TGTGCCAGCAGCCGAGGAGGGGCCGGGGAGCTGTTTTTT
>TRBJ1-5|-|TRBV7-8|once
CASSLEGSVGSQPQHF
TGTGCCAGCAGCTTAGAAGGCTCCGTGGGCAGTCAGCCCCAGCATTTT
>TRBJ1-2|-|TRBV11-2|-
CATPAVDYGYTF
TGTGCCACTCCGGCTGTGGACTATGGCTACACCTTC
>TRBJ2-5|-|TRBV6-1|-
CASSERGSGNQETQYF
TGTGCCAGCAGTGAACGAGGTAGCGGTAACCAAGAGACCCAGTACTTC
>TRBJ1-5|-|TRBV7-2|-
CASSLEQFSNQPQHF
TGTGCCAGCAGCTTAGAACAGTTCAGCAATCAGCCCCAGCATTTT
>TRBJ2-5|-|TRBV7-8|-
CASSLGRQQETQYF
TGTGCCAGCAGCTTAGGTCGGCAGCAAGAGACCCAGTACTTC
>TRBJ1-6|-|TRBV7-9|few
CASSQPGGGSPLHF
TGTGCCAGCAGCCAGCCGGGAGGAGGTTCACCCCTCCACTTT
>TRBJ1-4|-|TRBV5-5|-
CASRPDRLNEKLFF
TGTGCCAGCAGACCCGACAGGCTTAATGAAAAACTGTTTTTT
>TRBJ1-1|-|TRBV9|-
CASSVPQANTEAFF
TGTGCCAGCAGCGTTCCTCAGGCTAACACTGAAGCTTTCTTT
>TRBJ2-7|-|TRBV5-4|few
CASSRQHEQYF
TGTGCCAGCAGCCGTCAGCACGAGCAGTACTTC
>TRBJ2-7|-|TRBV12-5|-
CASGWDYEQYF
TGTGCTAGTGGTTGGGACTACGAGCAGTACTTC
>TRBJ1-6|-|TRBV7-2|once
CASSLGQPPNSPLHF
TGTGCCAGCAGCTTAGGACAGCCGCCGAATTCACCCCTCCACTTT
>TRBJ1-2|-|TRBV19|-
CASSMGQSRGYTF
TGTGCCAGTAGTATGGGCCAGTCCCGTGGCTACACCTTC
>TRBJ1-4|-|TRBV4-3|-
CASSQGASEKLFF
TGCGCCAGCAGCCAAGGGGCCTCCGAGAAACTGTTTTTT
>TRBJ2-7|-|TRBV18|-
CASSPPVIGGARVGYEQYF
TGTGCCAGCTCACCACCGGTGATCGGAGGCGCGAGGGTGGGCTACGAGCAGTACTTC
>TRBJ1-6|TRBD1|TRBV19|-
CASSVTGESPLHF
TGTGCCAGTAGTGTGACAGGGGAATCACCCCTCCACTTT
>TRBJ1-2|TRBD1|TRBV5-1|once
CASSLQGVYGYTF
TGCGCCAGCAGCTTGCAGGGGGTTTATGGCTACACCTTC
>TRBJ2-2|-|TRBV21-1|-
CASSSTSVAGELFF
TGTGCCAGCAGCAGCACTAGCGTGGCCGGGGAGCTGTTTTTT
>TRBJ2-2|TRBD2|TRBV5-1|-
CASSQTSGGSNTGELFF
TGCGCCAGCAGCCAGACTAGCGGGGGTTCGAACACCGGGGAGCTGTTTTTT